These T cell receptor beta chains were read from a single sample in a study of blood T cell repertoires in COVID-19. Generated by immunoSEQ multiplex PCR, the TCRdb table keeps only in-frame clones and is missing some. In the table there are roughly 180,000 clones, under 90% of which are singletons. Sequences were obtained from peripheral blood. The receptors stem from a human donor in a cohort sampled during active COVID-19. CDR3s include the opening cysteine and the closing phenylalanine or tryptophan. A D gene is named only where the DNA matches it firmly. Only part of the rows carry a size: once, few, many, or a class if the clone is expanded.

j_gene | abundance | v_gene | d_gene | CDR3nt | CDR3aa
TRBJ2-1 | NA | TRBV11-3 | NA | TGTGCCAGCAGCTTAGGCTCGGGAACAAATGAGCAGTTCTTC | CASSLGSGTNEQFF
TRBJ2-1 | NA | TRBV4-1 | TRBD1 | TGCGCCAGCAGCCGGGGGAACAGGGGGCTTAAGGAGCAGTTCTTC | CASSRGNRGLKEQFF
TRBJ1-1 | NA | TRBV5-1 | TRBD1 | TGCGCCAGCAGGGCACCTACAGGGGGCAACACTGAAGCTTTCTTT | CASRAPTGGNTEAFF
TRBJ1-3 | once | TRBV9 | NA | TGTGCCAGCGGGGCAGACTCTGGAAACACCATATATTTT | CASGADSGNTIYF
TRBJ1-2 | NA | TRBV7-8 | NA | TGTGCCAGCAGCTCAGACGTGGGCAGGGTTCGGGGCTACACCTTC | CASSSDVGRVRGYTF
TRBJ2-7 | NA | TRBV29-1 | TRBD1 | TGCAGCGTTGAGGGACAGTCCTACGAGCAGTACTTC | CSVEGQSYEQYF
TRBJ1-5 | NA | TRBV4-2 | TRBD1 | TGTGCCAGCAGCCAAGAGTACTTTGGACAGGAGAATCAGCCCCAGCATTTT | CASSQEYFGQENQPQHF
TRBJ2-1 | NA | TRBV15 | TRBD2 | TGTGCCACCAGCAGTATAGCGGGGGGTGAGCAGTTCTTC | CATSSIAGGEQFF
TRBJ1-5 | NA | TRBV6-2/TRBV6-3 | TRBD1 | TGTGCCAGCAGTTACCCCTCGGGACAGGGATCGGATCAGCCCCAGCATTTT | CASSYPSGQGSDQPQHF
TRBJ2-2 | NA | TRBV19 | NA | TGTGCCAGTAGTATAGATCGGGAGTTGACCGGGGAGCTGTTTTTT | CASSIDRELTGELFF
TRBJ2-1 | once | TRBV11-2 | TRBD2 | TGTGCCAGCAGCTCCTTTCCGGGACTAGCGGGGGGAGTAATCAATGAGCAGTTCTTC | CASSSFPGLAGGVINEQFF
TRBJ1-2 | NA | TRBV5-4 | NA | TGTGCCAGCAGCTTGGGGGCCGGGGGAGTCTATGGCTACACCTTC | CASSLGAGGVYGYTF
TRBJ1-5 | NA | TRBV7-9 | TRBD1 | TGTGCCAGCAGCTACGGACAGGGAAATCAGCCCCAGCATTTT | CASSYGQGNQPQHF
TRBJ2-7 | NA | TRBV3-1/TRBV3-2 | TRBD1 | TGTGCCAGCAGCCAAGATAGGACAGGGAGCTCCTACGAGCAGTACTTC | CASSQDRTGSSYEQYF
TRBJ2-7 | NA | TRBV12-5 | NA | TGTGCTAGTGCCGGGGTTAGCTCCTACGAGCAGTACTTC | CASAGVSSYEQYF
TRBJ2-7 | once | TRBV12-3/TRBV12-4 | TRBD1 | TGTGCCAGCCGAGGGGGCCACGAGCAGTACTTC | CASRGGHEQYF
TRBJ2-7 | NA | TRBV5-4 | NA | TGTGCCAGCAGCTTGGGAGGGTACGAGCAGTACTTC | CASSLGGYEQYF
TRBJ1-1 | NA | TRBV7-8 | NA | TGTGCCAGCAGCTTAGTTATGGGAGACACTGAAGCTTTCTTT | CASSLVMGDTEAFF
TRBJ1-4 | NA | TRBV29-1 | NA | TGCAGCGTTGAGCGAATAGGGGGAAACGAAAAACTGTTTTTT | CSVERIGGNEKLFF
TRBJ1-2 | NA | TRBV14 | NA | TGTGCCAGCAGCCAAGTTCCATATGGCTACACCTTC | CASSQVPYGYTF
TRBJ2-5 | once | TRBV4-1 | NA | TGCGCCAGCAGCCAAGATTTGTTAGCCCAAGAGACCCAGTACTTC | CASSQDLLAQETQYF
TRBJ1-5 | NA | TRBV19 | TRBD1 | TGTGCCAGTAGTATTTTTTGGGACAGGGGAGAATCCAATCAGCCCCAGCATTTT | CASSIFWDRGESNQPQHF
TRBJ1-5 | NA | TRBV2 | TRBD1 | TGTGCCAGCCAGGGACAGGGGTTAATCTATAGCAATCAGCCCCAGCATTTT | CASQGQGLIYSNQPQHF
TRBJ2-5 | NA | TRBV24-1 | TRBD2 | TGTGCCACCAGTGATTCGACGGGACTAGCAGAGACCCAGTACTTC | CATSDSTGLAETQYF
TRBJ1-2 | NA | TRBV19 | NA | TGTGCCAGCACCCCCGGGAACTATGGCTACACCTTC | CASTPGNYGYTF
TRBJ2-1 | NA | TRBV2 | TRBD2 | TGTGCCAGCAGTCTACTAGCGGGGGGCCACCATGAGCAGTTCTTC | CASSLLAGGHHEQFF
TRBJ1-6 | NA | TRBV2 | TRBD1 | TGTGCCAGCAGCTCGGGACAGGGACTTTCGCCCCTCCACTTT | CASSSGQGLSPLHF
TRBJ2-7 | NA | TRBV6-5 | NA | TGTGCCAGCAGTTACCGTCGTGGGAGGGAGCAGTACTTC | CASSYRRGREQYF
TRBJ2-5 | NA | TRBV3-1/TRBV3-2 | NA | TGTGCCAGCACTAAGACAGGTACGACGGGGACCCAGTACTTC | CASTKTGTTGTQYF
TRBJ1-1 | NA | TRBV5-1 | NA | TGCGCCAGCAGCTTGGGACAGATGAACACTGAAGCTTTCTTT | CASSLGQMNTEAFF
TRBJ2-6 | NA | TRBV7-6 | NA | TGTGCCAACCCGCTAAAGCGGACCCCCGGGGCCAACGTCCTGACTTTC | CANPLKRTPGANVLTF
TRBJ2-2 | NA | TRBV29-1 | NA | TGCAGCGTTGGACAGCACGCGAACACCGGGGAGCTGTTTTTT | CSVGQHANTGELFF
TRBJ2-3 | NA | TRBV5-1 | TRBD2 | TGCGCCAGCAGCGGGGAGGGACTAGCGGGGGGAACAGATACGCAGTATTTT | CASSGEGLAGGTDTQYF
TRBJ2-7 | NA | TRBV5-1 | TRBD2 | TGCGCCAGCAGCGGACCCGGACTAGCGGGGTTCGACGAGCAGTACTTC | CASSGPGLAGFDEQYF
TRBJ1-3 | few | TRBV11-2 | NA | TGTGCCAGCAGCTTAACGTTCGGGAGCTCTGGAAACACCATATATTTT | CASSLTFGSSGNTIYF
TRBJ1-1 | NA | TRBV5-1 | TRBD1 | TGCGCCAGCAGCTTATTGACAGGGGGAAACACTGAAGCTTTCTTT | CASSLLTGGNTEAFF
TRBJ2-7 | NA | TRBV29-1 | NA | TGCAGCGTTGAAGGTCAGTACGAGCAGTACTTC | CSVEGQYEQYF
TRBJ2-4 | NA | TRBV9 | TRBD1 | TGTGCCAGCAGCGTCGCCGGGACAGGGGGCATCGGAAACATTCAGTACTTC | CASSVAGTGGIGNIQYF
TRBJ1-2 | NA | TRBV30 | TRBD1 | TGTGCCTGGGGAGGGGGCCGGAACTATGGCTACACCTTC | CAWGGGRNYGYTF
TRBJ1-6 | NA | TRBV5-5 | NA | TGTGCCAGCAGCTTGGTACAGAGCTCCTATAATTCACCCCTCCACTTT | CASSLVQSSYNSPLHF
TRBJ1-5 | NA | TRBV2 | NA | TGTGCCAGCACTCGGACACATGATAGCAATCAGCCCCAGCATTTT | CASTRTHDSNQPQHF
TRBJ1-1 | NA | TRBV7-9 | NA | TGTGCCAGCAGCCGGACCGGGGGGAGGAACACTGAAGCTTTCTTT | CASSRTGGRNTEAFF